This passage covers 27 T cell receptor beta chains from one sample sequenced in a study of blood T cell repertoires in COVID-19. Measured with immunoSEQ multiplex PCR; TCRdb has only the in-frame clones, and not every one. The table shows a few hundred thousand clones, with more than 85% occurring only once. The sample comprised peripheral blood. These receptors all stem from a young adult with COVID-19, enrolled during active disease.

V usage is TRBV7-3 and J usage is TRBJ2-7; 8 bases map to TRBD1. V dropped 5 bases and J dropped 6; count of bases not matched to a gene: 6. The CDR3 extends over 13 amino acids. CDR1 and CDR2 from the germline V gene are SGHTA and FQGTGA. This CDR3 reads CASSHSTGAEQYF. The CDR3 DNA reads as TGTGCCAGCAGCCATTCGACAGGGGCCGAGCAGTACTTC. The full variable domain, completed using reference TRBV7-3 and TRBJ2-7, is GAGVSQTPSNKVTEKGKYVELRCDPISGHTALYWYRQSLGQGPEFLIYFQGTGAADDSGLPNDRFFAVRPEGSVSTLKIQRTERGDSAVYLCASSHSTGAEQYFGPGTRLTVT.

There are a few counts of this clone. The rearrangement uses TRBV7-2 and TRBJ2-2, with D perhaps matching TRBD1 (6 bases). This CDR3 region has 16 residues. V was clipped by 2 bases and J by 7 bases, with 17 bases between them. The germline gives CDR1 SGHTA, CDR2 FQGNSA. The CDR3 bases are TGTGCCAGCAGCTTACCCAGGGGTGGAATGCACGGGGAGCTGTTTTTT. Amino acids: CASSLPRGGMHGELFF. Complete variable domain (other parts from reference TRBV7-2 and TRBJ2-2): GAGVSQSPSNKVTEKGKDVELRCDPISGHTALYWYRQSLGQGLEFLIYFQGNSAPDKSGLPSDRFSAERTGGSVSTLTIQRTQQEDSAVYLCASSLPRGGMHGELFFGEGSRLTVL.

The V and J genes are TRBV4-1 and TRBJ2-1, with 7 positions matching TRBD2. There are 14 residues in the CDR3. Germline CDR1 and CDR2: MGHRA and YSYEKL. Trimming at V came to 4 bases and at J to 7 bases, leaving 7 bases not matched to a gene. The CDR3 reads CASSPGLRGNEQFF. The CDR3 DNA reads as TGCGCCAGCAGCCCGGGACTACGTGGGAATGAGCAGTTCTTC.

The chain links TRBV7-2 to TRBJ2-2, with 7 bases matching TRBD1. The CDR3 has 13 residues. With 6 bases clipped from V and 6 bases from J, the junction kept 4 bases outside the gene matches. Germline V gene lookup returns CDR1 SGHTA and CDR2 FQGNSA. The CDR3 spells CASRFTGAGELFF. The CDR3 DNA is TGTGCCAGCAGGTTCACAGGGGCCGGGGAGCTGTTTTTT. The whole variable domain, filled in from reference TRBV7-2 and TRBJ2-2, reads GAGVSQSPSNKVTEKGKDVELRCDPISGHTALYWYRQSLGQGLEFLIYFQGNSAPDKSGLPSDRFSAERTGGSVSTLTIQRTQQEDSAVYLCASRFTGAGELFFGEGSRLTVL.

CDR3 protein: CATSERAGGGYTF. The DNA for the CDR3 is TGTGCCACCAGTGAGAGGGCAGGGGGTGGCTACACCTTC. J is TRBJ1-2 and V is TRBV24-1; TRBD1 matches at 7 bases. The germline gives CDR1 KGHDR, CDR2 SFDVKD. The CDR3 has 13 amino acids. V was clipped by 4 bases and J by 7 bases; unmatched bases: 5.

The chain's CDR3 is CAIKDGLATYNEQFF. As DNA, the CDR3 is TGTGCCATCAAGGACGGACTAGCCACATACAATGAGCAGTTCTTC. This chain connects TRBV10-3 to TRBJ2-1, with 8 bases identical to TRBD2. CDR3 length: 15 residues. Germline CDR1 and CDR2: ENHRY and SYGVKD. Unmatched junction bases numbered 9, after V lost 7 bases and J lost 4 bases.

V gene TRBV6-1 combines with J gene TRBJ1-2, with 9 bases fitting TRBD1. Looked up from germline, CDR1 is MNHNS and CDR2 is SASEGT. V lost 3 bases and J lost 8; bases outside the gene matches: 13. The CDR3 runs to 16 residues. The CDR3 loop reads CASSDVPGQGFGGYTF. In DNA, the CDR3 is TGTGCCAGCAGTGACGTCCCGGGACAGGGATTCGGAGGCTACACCTTC.

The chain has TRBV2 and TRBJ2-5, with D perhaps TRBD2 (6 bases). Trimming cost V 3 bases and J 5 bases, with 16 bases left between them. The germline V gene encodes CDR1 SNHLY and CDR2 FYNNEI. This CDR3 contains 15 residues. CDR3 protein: CASSDLSGLMETQYF. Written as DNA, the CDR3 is TGTGCCAGCAGTGACCTTAGCGGCCTGATGGAGACCCAGTACTTC.

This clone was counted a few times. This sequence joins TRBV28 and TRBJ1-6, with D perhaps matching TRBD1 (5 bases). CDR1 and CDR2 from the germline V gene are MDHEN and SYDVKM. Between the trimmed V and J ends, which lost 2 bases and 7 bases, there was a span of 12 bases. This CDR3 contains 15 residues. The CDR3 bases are TGTGCCAGCAGTTTAGGCCCGGGGGGGAATTCACCCCTCCACTTT. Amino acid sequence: CASSLGPGGNSPLHF.

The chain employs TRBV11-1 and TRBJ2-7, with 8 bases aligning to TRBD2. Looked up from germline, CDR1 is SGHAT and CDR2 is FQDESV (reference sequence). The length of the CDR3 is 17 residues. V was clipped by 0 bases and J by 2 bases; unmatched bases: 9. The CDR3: CASSLALRLASPYEQYF. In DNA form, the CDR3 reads TGTGCCAGCAGCTTAGCTCTACGACTAGCGTCCCCCTACGAGCAGTACTTC. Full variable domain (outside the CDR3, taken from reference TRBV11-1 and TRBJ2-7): EAEVAQSPRYKITEKSQAVAFWCDPISGHATLYWYRQILGQGPELLVQFQDESVVDDSQLPKDRFSAERLKGVDSTLKIQPAELGDSAMYLCASSLALRLASPYEQYFGPGTRLTVT.

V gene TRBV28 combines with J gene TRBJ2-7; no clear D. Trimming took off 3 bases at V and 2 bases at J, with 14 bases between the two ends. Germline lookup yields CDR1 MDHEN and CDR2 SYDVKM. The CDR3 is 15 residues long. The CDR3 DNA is TGTGCCAGCAGTTTTAGCCGGAGATTTCCCTACGAGCAGTACTTC. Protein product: CASSFSRRFPYEQYF.

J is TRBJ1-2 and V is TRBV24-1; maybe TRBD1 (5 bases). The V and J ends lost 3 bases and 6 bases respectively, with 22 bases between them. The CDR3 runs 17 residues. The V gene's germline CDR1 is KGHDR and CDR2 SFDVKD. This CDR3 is CATSDASSLEGAHGYTF. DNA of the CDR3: TGTGCCACCAGTGATGCCTCCTCTCTGGAAGGGGCGCATGGCTACACCTTC.

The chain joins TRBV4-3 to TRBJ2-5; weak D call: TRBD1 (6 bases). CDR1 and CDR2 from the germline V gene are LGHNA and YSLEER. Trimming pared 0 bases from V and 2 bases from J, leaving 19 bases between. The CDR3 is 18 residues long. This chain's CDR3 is CASSQDWIRTETQETQYF. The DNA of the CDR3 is TGCGCCAGCAGCCAAGATTGGATCAGGACAGAGACGCAAGAGACCCAGTACTTC.

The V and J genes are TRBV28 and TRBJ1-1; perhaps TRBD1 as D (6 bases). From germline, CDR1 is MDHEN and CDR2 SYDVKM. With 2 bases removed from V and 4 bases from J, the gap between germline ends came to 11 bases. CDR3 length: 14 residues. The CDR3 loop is CASSLGQGTTEAFF. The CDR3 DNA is TGTGCCAGCAGTTTAGGTCAGGGGACCACTGAAGCTTTCTTT.

CDR3 region: CASSLAADSYEQYF. CDR3 DNA: TGTGCCAGCAGTTTAGCTGCGGACTCCTACGAGCAGTACTTC. V is TRBV27 and J is TRBJ2-7, with no clear D. V shed 2 bases and J shed 0 bases, with 8 bases lying between them. This CDR3 region has 14 residues. The germline CDR1 and CDR2 sequences are MNHEY and SMNVEV (reference sequence).

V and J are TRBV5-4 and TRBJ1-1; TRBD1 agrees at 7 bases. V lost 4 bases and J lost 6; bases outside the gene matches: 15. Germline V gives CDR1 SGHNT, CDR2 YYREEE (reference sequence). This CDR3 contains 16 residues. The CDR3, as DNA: TGTGCCAGCAGCCCTCCTTGGGGCAGGGGGTTATCTGAAGCTTTCTTT. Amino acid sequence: CASSPPWGRGLSEAFF.

This CDR3 is CASSLDKNTEAFF. CDR3 in DNA: TGTGCCAGCAGCTTGGACAAGAACACTGAAGCTTTCTTT. The gene calls are TRBV5-6 and TRBJ1-1; D remains ambiguous. CDR3 size: 13 residues. The germline V gene has CDR1 SGHDT and CDR2 YYEEEE. Trimming removed 0 bases from V and 1 base from J, with 4 bases in between.

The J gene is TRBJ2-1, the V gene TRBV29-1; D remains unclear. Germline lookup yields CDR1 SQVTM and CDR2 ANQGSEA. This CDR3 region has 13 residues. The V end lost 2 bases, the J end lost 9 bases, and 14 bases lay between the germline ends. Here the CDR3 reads CSVESLSSGEQFF. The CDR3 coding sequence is TGCAGCGTTGAATCACTGTCTTCAGGTGAGCAGTTCTTC.

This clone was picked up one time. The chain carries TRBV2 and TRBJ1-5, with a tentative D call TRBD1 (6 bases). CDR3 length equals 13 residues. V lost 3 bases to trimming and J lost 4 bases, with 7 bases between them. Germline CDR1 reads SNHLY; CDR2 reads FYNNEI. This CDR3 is CASSDRGNQPQHF. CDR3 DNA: TGTGCCAGCAGTGACAGGGGAAATCAGCCCCAGCATTTT. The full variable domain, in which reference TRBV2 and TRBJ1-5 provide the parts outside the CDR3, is EPEVTQTPSHQVTQMGQEVILRCVPISNHLYFYWYRQILGQKVEFLVSFYNNEISEKSEIFDDQFSVERPDGSNFTLKIRSTKLEDSAMYFCASSDRGNQPQHFGDGTRLSIL.

The CDR3 coding sequence is TGTGCCAGCAGTCCCGACAGGACCTATGGCTACACCTTC. It specifies CASSPDRTYGYTF. The V and J genes are TRBV12-3 or TRBV12-4 and TRBJ1-2, with D possibly TRBD1 on 6 matching bases. Trimming took 5 bases from V and 4 from J, leaving 11 bases between them. The CDR3 runs 13 residues.

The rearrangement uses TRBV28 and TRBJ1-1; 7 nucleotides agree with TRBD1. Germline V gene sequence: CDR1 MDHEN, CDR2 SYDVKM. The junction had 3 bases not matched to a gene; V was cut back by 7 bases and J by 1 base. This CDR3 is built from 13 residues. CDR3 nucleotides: TGTGCCAGCAAAGGGACAGCGAACACTGAAGCTTTCTTT. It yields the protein CASKGTANTEAFF.

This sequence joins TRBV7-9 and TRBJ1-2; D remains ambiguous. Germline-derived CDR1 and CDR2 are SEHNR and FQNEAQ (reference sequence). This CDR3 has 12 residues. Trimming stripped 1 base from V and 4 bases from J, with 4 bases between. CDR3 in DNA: TGTGCCAGCAGCTTAGAGCCCTATGGCTACACCTTC. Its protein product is CASSLEPYGYTF.

The CDR3 bases are TGTGCCAGCAGCAAGGCAGGGGCCGCAACTAATGAAAAACTGTTTTTT. It codes for CASSKAGAATNEKLFF. The chain is built from TRBV5-5 and TRBJ1-4; tentatively, D is TRBD1 (6 bases). This CDR3 has 16 residues. Germline-derived CDR1 and CDR2 are SGHKS and YYEKEE (reference sequence). V shed 4 bases and J shed 0 bases, with 13 bases lying between them.

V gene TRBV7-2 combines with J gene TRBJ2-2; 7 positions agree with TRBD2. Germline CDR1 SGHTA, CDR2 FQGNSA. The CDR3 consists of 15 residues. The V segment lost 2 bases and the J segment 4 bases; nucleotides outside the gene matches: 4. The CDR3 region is CASSLIAGVTGELFF. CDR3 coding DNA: TGTGCCAGCAGCTTAATCGCGGGAGTCACCGGGGAGCTGTTTTTT.

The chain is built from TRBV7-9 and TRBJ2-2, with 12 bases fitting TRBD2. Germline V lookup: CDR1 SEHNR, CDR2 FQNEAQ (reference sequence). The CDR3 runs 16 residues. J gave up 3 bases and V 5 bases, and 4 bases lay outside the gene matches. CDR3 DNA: TGTGCCAGCAGCCGACTAGCGGGAGAAGACACCGGGGAGCTGTTTTTT. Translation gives CASSRLAGEDTGELFF.

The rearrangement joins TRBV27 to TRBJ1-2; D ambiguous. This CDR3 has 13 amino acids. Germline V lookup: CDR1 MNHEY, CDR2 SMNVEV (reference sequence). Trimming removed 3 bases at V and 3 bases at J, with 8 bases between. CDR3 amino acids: CASSLGSDYGYTF. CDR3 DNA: TGTGCCAGCAGTTTGGGCAGTGACTATGGCTACACCTTC.

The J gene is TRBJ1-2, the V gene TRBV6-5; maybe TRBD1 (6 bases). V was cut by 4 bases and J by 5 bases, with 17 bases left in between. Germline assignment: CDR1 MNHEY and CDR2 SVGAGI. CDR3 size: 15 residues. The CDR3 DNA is TGTGCCAGCAGTTCAGGCAGGGGCGTCCGGTATGGCTACACCTTC. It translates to CASSSGRGVRYGYTF.